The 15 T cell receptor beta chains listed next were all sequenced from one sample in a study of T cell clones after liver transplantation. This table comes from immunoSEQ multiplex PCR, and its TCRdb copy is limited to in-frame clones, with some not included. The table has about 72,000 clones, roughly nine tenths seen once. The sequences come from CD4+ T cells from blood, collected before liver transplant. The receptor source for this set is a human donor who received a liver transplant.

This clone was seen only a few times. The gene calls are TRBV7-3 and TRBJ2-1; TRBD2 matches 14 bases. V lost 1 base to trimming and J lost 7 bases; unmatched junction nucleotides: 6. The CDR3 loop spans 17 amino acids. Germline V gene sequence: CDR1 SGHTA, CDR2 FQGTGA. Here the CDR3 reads CASSLMGTSGSVNEQFF. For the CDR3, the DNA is TGTGCCAGCAGCTTAATGGGGACTAGCGGGAGTGTAAATGAGCAGTTCTTC.

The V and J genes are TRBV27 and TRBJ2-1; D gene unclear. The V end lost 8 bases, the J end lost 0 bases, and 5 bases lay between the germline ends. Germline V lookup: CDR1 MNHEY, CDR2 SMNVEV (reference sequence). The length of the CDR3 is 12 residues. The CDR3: CASWSSYNEQFF. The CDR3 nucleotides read TGTGCCAGCTGGAGCTCCTACAATGAGCAGTTCTTC.

The CDR3 bases are TGTGCCAGCTCACCACCGGGGCCAACTAATGAAAAACTGTTTTTT. Translation: CASSPPGPTNEKLFF. This chain links TRBV18 with TRBJ1-4, with D perhaps matching TRBD1 (5 bases). Germline V gene lookup returns CDR1 KGHSH and CDR2 LQKENI. This CDR3 is built from 15 residues. V was clipped by 0 bases and J by 0 bases, with 5 bases between them.

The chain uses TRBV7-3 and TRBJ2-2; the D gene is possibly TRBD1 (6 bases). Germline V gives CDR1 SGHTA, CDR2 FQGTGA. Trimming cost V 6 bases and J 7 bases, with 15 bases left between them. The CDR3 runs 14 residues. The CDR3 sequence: CASSSLGAVGELFF. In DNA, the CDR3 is TGTGCCAGCAGTAGTTTGGGGGCGGTCGGGGAGCTGTTTTTT.

The CDR3 bases are TGTGCCAGCAGTTTCGAATCGACAGGGTCGGGAAAACTGTTTTTT. This sequence encodes CASSFESTGSGKLFF. The chain is built from TRBV27 and TRBJ1-4, with 7 nucleotides matching TRBD1. The germline gives CDR1 MNHEY, CDR2 SMNVEV (reference sequence). This CDR3 has 15 amino acids. Trimming removed 3 bases from V and 10 bases from J; junction bases left unmatched: 11.

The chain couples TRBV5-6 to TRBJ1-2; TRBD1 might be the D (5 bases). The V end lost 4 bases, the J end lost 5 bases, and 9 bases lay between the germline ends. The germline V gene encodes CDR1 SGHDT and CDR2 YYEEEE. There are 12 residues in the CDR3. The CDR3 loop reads CASSEGSYGYTF. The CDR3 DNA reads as TGTGCCAGCAGCGAGGGGTCTTATGGCTACACCTTC. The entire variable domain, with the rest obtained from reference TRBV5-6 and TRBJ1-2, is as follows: DAGVTQSPTHLIKTRGQQVTLRCSPKSGHDTVSWYQQALGQGPQFIFQYYEEEERQRGNFPDRFSGHQFPNYSSELNVNALLLGDSALYLCASSEGSYGYTFGSGTRLTVV.

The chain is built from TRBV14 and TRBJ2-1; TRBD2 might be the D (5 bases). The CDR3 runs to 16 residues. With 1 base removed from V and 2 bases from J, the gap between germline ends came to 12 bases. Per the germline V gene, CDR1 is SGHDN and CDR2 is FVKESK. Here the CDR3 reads CASSQVEGLAYNEQFF. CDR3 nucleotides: TGTGCCAGCAGCCAAGTAGAAGGACTGGCCTACAATGAGCAGTTCTTC.

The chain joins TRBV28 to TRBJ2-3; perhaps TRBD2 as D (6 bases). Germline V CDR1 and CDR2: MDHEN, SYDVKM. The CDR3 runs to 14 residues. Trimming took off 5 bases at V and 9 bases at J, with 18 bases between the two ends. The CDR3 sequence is CASSPPMPRETQYF. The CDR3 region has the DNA TGTGCCAGCAGTCCCCCCATGCCCCGGGAGACGCAGTATTTT. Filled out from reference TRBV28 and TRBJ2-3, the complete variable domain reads DVKVTQSSRYLVKRTGEKVFLECVQDMDHENMFWYRQDPGLGLRLIYFSYDVKMKEKGDIPEGYSVSREKKERFSLILESASTNQTSMYLCASSPPMPRETQYFGPGTRLTVL.

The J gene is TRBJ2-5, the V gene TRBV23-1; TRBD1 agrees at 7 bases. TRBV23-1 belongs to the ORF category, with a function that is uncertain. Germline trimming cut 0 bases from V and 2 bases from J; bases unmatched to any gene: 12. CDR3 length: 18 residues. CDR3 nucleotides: TGCGCCAGCAGTCAATCCAGGGGGTTTGAGAGGCCACAAGAGACCCAGTACTTC. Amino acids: CASSQSRGFERPQETQYF.

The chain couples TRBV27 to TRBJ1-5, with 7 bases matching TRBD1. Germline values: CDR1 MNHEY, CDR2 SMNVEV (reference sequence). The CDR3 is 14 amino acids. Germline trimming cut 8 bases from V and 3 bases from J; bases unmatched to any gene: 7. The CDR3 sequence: CASSPTGLNQPQHF. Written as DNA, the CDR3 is TGTGCCAGCTCCCCGACAGGGCTCAATCAGCCCCAGCATTTT.

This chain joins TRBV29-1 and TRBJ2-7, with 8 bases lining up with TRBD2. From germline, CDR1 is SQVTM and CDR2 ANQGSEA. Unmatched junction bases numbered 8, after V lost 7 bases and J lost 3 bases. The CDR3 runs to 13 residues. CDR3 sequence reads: CSALAGKNYEQYF. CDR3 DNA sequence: TGCAGCGCCTTAGCGGGAAAGAACTACGAGCAGTACTTC.

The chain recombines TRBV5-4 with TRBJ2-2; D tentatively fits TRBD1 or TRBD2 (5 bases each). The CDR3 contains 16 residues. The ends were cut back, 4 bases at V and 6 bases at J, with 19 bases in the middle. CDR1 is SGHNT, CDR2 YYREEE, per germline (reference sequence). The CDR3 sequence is CASSPAGTQLSGELFF. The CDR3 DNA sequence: TGTGCCAGCAGCCCGGCCGGGACGCAACTCTCCGGGGAGCTGTTTTTT.

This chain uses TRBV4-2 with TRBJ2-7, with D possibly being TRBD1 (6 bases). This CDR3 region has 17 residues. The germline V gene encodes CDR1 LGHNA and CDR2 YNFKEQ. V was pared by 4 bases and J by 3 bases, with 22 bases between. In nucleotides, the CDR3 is TGTGCCAGCAGCCCCACAGGGAATTGGGGCGGAGGCTACGAGCAGTACTTC. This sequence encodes CASSPTGNWGGGYEQYF.

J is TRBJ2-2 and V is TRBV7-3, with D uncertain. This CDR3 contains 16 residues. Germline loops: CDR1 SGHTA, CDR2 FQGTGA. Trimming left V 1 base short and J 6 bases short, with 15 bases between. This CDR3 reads CASSLIRGTRPGELFF. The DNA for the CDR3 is TGTGCCAGCAGCTTAATTAGAGGAACGAGACCCGGGGAGCTGTTTTTT.

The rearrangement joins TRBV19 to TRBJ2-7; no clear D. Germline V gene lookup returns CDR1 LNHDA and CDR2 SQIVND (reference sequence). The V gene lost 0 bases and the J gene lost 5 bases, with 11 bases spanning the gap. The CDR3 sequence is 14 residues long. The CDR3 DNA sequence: TGTGCCAGTAGTATAGATGCCGGGTTCGACGAGCAGTACTTC. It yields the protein CASSIDAGFDEQYF.